The entry below gives a single TCR beta chain sequence along with its context. Its cognate antigen is unknown. These data belong to a study of cytomegalovirus exposure and HLA in healthy donors. This PCR relied on a set of 60 Vbeta primers and 13 Jbeta primers. Some clones are missing from TCRdb's copy, which holds only in-frame ones; the method was immunoSEQ multiplex PCR. The sample lists approximately 120,000 clones; around 75% were seen once. Study findings and constraints: Under in vitro conditions, three CMV-associated chains were confirmed as specific for CMV antigens.

The CDR3 consists of 16 residues. Germline assignment: CDR1 MDHEN and CDR2 SYDVKM. Trimming removed 1 base from V and 2 bases from J, with 14 bases in between. This receptor was taken from a man aged 55 to 70 in good health and CMV-seropositive. The chain couples TRBV28 to TRBJ1-2, with D possibly being TRBD1 (5 bases). Sequenced: PBMCs. The CDR3 DNA reads as TGTGCCAGCAGTTTATCCTCAACAGGCGCAAACTATGGCTACACCTTC. This sequence encodes CASSLSSTGANYGYTF.